This paragraph covers one T cell receptor beta chain sequence. Its matching antigen is unknown. Produced via immunoSEQ multiplex PCR; TCRdb's table is partial and in-frame only. This sample has 30,000 to 45,000 clones, with roughly 79% found just once. The entry originates in a study of T cells in localized non-small cell lung cancer. Overall study findings and caveats: For the top 100 tumor clones, a median about 56 also appeared in adjacent lung. T cell clonality was highest in uninvolved adjacent lung, above tumor. Longer overall survival associated with higher blood T cell density; shorter survival with higher adjacent-lung clonality.

V was cut by 6 bases and J by 2 bases, with 20 bases left in between. This CDR3 is built from 16 residues. Per the germline V gene, CDR1 is MDHEN and CDR2 is SYDVKM. The TCR was taken from a male donor at least 60 years old with stage II lung adenocarcinoma. The sequenced sample was peripheral blood mononuclear cells, obtained before any cancer treatment. The chain has TRBV28 and TRBJ2-7; D tentatively reads TRBD1 or TRBD2 (6 bases each). Here the CDR3 reads CASSLSGGGLAYEQYF. CDR3 bases: TGTGCCAGCAGCCTTTCTGGAGGGGGGTTAGCCTACGAGCAGTACTTC.